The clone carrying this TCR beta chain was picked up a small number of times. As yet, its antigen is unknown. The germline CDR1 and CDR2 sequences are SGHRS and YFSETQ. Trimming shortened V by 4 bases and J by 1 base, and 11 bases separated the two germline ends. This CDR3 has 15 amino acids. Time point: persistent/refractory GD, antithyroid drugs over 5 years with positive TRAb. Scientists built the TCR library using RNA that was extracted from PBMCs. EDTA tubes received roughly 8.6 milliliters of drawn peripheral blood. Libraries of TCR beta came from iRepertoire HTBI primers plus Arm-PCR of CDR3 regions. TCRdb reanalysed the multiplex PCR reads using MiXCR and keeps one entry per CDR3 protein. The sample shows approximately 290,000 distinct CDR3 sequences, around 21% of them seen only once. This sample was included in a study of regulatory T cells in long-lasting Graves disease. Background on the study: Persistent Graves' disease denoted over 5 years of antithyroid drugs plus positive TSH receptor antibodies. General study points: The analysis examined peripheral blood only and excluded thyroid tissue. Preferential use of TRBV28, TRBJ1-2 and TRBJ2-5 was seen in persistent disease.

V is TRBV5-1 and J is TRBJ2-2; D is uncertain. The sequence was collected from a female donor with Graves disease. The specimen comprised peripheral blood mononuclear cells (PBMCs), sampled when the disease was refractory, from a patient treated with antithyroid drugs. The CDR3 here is CASSPTIVNTGELFF. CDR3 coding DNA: TGCGCCAGCAGCCCTACCATTGTGAACACCGGGGAGCTGTTTTTT.